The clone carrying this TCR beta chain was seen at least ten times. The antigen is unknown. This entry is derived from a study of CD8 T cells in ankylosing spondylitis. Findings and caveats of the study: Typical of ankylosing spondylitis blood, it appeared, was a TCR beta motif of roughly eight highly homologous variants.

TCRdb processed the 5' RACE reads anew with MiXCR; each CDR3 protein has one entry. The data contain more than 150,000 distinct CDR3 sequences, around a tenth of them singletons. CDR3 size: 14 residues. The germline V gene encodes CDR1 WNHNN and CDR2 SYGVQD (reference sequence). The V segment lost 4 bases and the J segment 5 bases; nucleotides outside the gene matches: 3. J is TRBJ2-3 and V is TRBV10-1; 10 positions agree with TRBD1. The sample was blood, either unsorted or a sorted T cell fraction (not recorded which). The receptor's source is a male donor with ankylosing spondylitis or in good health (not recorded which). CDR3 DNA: TGCGCCAGCAGTGGGGACAGGGGAAAAGATACGCAGTATTTT. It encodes CASSGDRGKDTQYF.